Listed here are 19 T cell receptor beta chains from one sample, sequenced in a study of T cell changes during pregnancy in multiple sclerosis. Libraries were prepared by immunoSEQ multiplex PCR; TCRdb keeps only in-frame clonotypes and omits some of them. The sample shows about 60,000 clones, 85% to 95% of them seen only once. The starting material was peripheral blood, obtained after pregnancy. These receptors all stem from a female donor with multiple sclerosis, enrolled in a pregnancy study.

The chain carries TRBV27 and TRBJ1-5, with 7 positions matching TRBD1. The CDR3 covers 16 residues. The V gene end was trimmed by 3 bases and the J gene end by 3 bases; junction bases not matched to a gene: 8. The germline V gene has CDR1 MNHEY and CDR2 SMNVEV (reference sequence). The CDR3 region is CASSFLAGGLNQPQHF. The CDR3 region has the DNA TGTGCCAGCAGTTTCCTCGCAGGGGGGCTCAATCAGCCCCAGCATTTT.

This chain links TRBV19 with TRBJ2-1; D possibly corresponds to TRBD2 (6 bases). The CDR3 has 15 amino acids. V was trimmed by 5 bases and J by 3 bases, leaving 14 bases between them. Per the germline V gene, CDR1 is LNHDA and CDR2 is SQIVND (reference sequence). The CDR3 loop reads CASSYAGPYYNEQFF. The DNA of the CDR3 is TGTGCCAGTAGTTACGCGGGGCCCTACTACAATGAGCAGTTCTTC.

The V gene is TRBV14, the J gene TRBJ2-3, with D unresolved. With 2 bases removed from V and 2 bases from J, the gap between germline ends came to 5 bases. Germline CDR1 is SGHDN and CDR2 is FVKESK. The CDR3 sequence is 13 residues long. This CDR3 reads CASSQQITDTQYF. The CDR3 DNA reads TGTGCCAGCAGCCAACAAATCACAGATACGCAGTATTTT.

The count of this clone is one. The V gene is TRBV5-1, the J gene TRBJ2-7; TRBD1 aligns across 9 bases. Germline V CDR1 and CDR2: SGHRS, YFSETQ. Trimming cost V 3 bases and J 6 bases; bases outside gene matches: 10. There are 15 residues in the CDR3. DNA for the CDR3: TGCGCCAGCAGCTCGCCGGGACAGGGAACTACCGAGCAGTACTTC. This translates into CASSSPGQGTTEQYF.

The chain links TRBV19 to TRBJ2-7; 12 bases are a match to TRBD2. Unmatched junction bases numbered 7, after V lost 6 bases and J lost 4 bases. CDR1 and CDR2 from the germline V gene are LNHDA and SQIVND (reference sequence). The CDR3 has 15 amino acids. CDR3 amino acids: CASSQLAGGVYEQYF. In DNA form, the CDR3 reads TGTGCCAGTAGCCAACTAGCGGGAGGCGTGTACGAGCAGTACTTC.

The rearrangement uses TRBV5-5 and TRBJ1-3, with D perhaps matching TRBD1 (6 bases). The germline CDR1 and CDR2 sequences are SGHKS and YYEKEE (reference sequence). The CDR3 is 14 amino acids. V was shortened by 4 bases and J by 4 bases, with 12 bases between the two germline ends. CDR3 sequence (DNA): TGTGCCAGCAGCAGAGGGGGAGTCGGAAACACCATATATTTT. It is translated as CASSRGGVGNTIYF.

This sequence joins TRBV21-1 and TRBJ1-5; TRBD1 is taken as the D call from the table, unchecked against the DNA. TRBV21-1 is a pseudogene. This CDR3 spans 14 amino acids. This chain's CDR3 is CARPWSRGHQPQHF. For the CDR3, the DNA is TGTGCCAGGCCCTGGAGCAGGGGGCATCAGCCCCAGCATTTT.

J is TRBJ1-3 and V is TRBV30; no clear D gene. There are 12 residues in the CDR3. CDR1 is GTSNPN and CDR2 is SVGIG in the germline V gene (reference sequence). DNA of the CDR3: TGTGCGCTCAGGCCCTCTGGAAACACCATATATTTT. Encoded protein: CALRPSGNTIYF.

This chain connects TRBV7-9 to TRBJ2-5, with 7 positions matching TRBD1. CDR3 size: 16 residues. Germline lookup yields CDR1 SEHNR and CDR2 FQNEAQ (reference sequence). V was clipped by 5 bases and J by 4 bases; unmatched bases: 13. The CDR3, as DNA: TGTGCCAGCAGCCCCCGACAGGGTTTTTCTTTAGAGACCCAGTACTTC. Its protein is CASSPRQGFSLETQYF.

This sequence joins TRBV9 and TRBJ2-3, with 11 positions matching TRBD2. Losses at the gene ends were 0 bases for V and 6 bases for J; bases not matched to a gene: 6. CDR3 size: 16 residues. Germline CDR1 reads SGDLS; CDR2 reads YYNGEE. The CDR3 protein is CASSVAASGRFDTQYF. CDR3 nucleotides: TGTGCCAGCAGCGTAGCCGCTAGCGGGAGGTTCGATACGCAGTATTTT.

This chain links TRBV5-1 with TRBJ2-5; D not resolved. Per germline, CDR1 SGHRS and CDR2 YFSETQ. V lost 2 bases and J 2 bases, leaving 16 bases between the germline ends. This CDR3 region has 16 residues. CDR3 sequence: CASSFNPGGPQETQYF. CDR3 coding DNA: TGCGCCAGCAGCTTTAATCCGGGTGGTCCGCAAGAGACCCAGTACTTC. Variable domain in full (rest from reference TRBV5-1 and TRBJ2-5): KAGVTQTPRYLIKTRGQQVTLSCSPISGHRSVSWYQQTPGQGLQFLFEYFSETQRNKGNFPGRFSGRQFSNSRSEMNVSTLELGDSALYLCASSFNPGGPQETQYFGPGTRLLVL.

V and J are TRBV4-3 and TRBJ2-1; the match to TRBD1 covers 7 bases. The CDR3 runs 15 residues. Germline assignment: CDR1 LGHNA and CDR2 YSLEER. The V segment lost 4 bases and the J segment 6 bases; nucleotides outside the gene matches: 9. The CDR3 here is CASSRQQGVVNEQFF. Here the CDR3 DNA reads TGCGCCAGCAGCCGCCAGCAGGGGGTGGTCAATGAGCAGTTCTTC.

In DNA, the CDR3 is TGTGCCACCGACCGGGACAGGGGAAATGAGCAGTTCTTC. Amino acid sequence: CATDRDRGNEQFF. The rearrangement uses TRBV10-3 and TRBJ2-1; TRBD1 agrees at 10 bases. After removal of 10 bases from V and 7 bases from J, the junction contained 7 bases not matched to a gene. Germline V gene sequence: CDR1 ENHRY, CDR2 SYGVKD. The CDR3 consists of 13 residues.

This sequence joins TRBV9 and TRBJ1-1; TRBD1 aligns across 8 bases. The ends lost 4 bases at V and 0 bases at J; junction bases unmatched: 2. Germline CDR1 SGDLS, CDR2 YYNGEE. This CDR3 is 14 amino acids long. The CDR3, as DNA: TGTGCCAGCAGCAGACAGGGGTTGAACACTGAAGCTTTCTTT. Protein: CASSRQGLNTEAFF.

The chain is built from TRBV11-1 and TRBJ2-1; D uncertain. V lost 3 bases to trimming and J lost 0 bases, with 6 bases between them. This CDR3 has 14 amino acids. The germline V gene encodes CDR1 SGHAT and CDR2 FQDESV (reference sequence). CDR3 sequence: CASSFASSYNEQFF. CDR3 DNA: TGTGCCAGCAGCTTCGCTAGCTCCTACAATGAGCAGTTCTTC.

The chain couples TRBV6-1 to TRBJ1-5; possibly TRBD1 for D (5 bases). Germline loops: CDR1 MNHNS, CDR2 SASEGT. The germline V and J ends were trimmed by 8 bases and 7 bases, with 21 bases remaining between them. The CDR3 length is 15 residues. CDR3 protein: CASCPGVGANQPQHF. CDR3 nucleotide sequence: TGTGCCAGCTGTCCTGGGGTTGGGGCGAACCAGCCCCAGCATTTT.

The gene calls are TRBV6-1 and TRBJ1-2, with 9 positions matching TRBD1. Per the germline V gene, CDR1 is MNHNS and CDR2 is SASEGT. V lost 8 bases and J lost 8; bases outside the gene matches: 6. The CDR3 extends over 12 amino acids. This chain's CDR3 is CASAIQGAGYTF. CDR3 in DNA: TGTGCCAGCGCTATACAGGGGGCCGGCTACACCTTC.

The CDR3 DNA is TGCAGCGTTATAACCGGGACTAGCGGGAGGGCCCTCGGGGAGCTGTTTTTT. This codes for CSVITGTSGRALGELFF. V usage is TRBV29-1 and J usage is TRBJ2-2, with 16 bases fitting TRBD2. V was clipped by 5 bases and J by 7 bases; unmatched bases: 10. CDR1 and CDR2 from the germline V gene are SQVTM and ANQGSEA. This CDR3 region has 17 residues.

This clone has only a few counts. At one boundary the junction diverges from the germline segment, which might be a read error. The rearrangement joins TRBV5-4 to TRBJ2-2, with D possibly being TRBD2 (5 bases). This CDR3 has 15 amino acids. The germline CDR1 and CDR2 sequences are SGHNT and YYREEE (reference sequence). The CDR3 DNA reads TGCGCCAGCAGCCAATATGAGGGAAGCACCGGGGAGCTGTTTTTT. Translation: CASSQYEGSTGELFF.